The 12 T cell receptor beta chains reported below all come from one sample, sequenced in a study of T cells expressing NK-cell markers. With the 5' RACE reads reprocessed, TCRdb shows one record per CDR3 protein and no DNA. The clone table shows roughly 170,000 distinct CDR3 sequences, with the ten largest holding around a sixth. The sequencing sample was made of blood T cells: a sorted CD56 or NKG2C T cell subset, CD4+ or CD8+ T cells, or bulk PBMC T cells (not recorded which). These receptors originate from a woman aged 18 to 69 in good health.

V gene TRBV20-1 combines with J gene TRBJ2-1; TCRdb picks TRBD2, but there is no DNA to check that call. The CDR3 is 13 residues long. Germline assignment: CDR1 DFQATT and CDR2 SNEGSKA (reference sequence). This CDR3 is CSAWTSPYNEQFF.

The chain employs TRBV10-3 and TRBJ2-7; TCRdb's D call of TRBD1 is untestable without DNA. CDR3 length: 15 amino acids. CDR1 is ENHRY, CDR2 SYGVKD, per germline. CDR3 amino acids: CATSNPGTGATEQYF.

The CDR3 region is CASSQDVKGPDTQYF. The chain carries TRBV4-2 and TRBJ2-3; TCRdb returns TRBD2, unconfirmable since there is no DNA. The CDR3 is made up of 15 amino acids. CDR1 and CDR2 from the germline V gene are LGHNA and YNFKEQ.

The V gene is TRBV20-1, the J gene TRBJ1-3; absent DNA, TCRdb's TRBD1 call cannot be checked. The germline gives CDR1 DFQATT, CDR2 SNEGSKA (reference sequence). CDR3 length equals 15 residues. CDR3 sequence: CSARAGADAGNTIYF.

The genes are TRBV20-1 and TRBJ2-1. In germline, CDR1 is DFQATT, CDR2 SNEGSKA (reference sequence). CDR3 size: 12 residues. The CDR3 is CSSGRSSNEQFF.

This chain links TRBV7-2 with TRBJ1-6; with no DNA, the TCRdb D assignment of TRBD1 cannot be verified. The CDR3 is 18 amino acids. Per the germline V gene, CDR1 is SGHTA and CDR2 is FQGNSA. CDR3 in amino acids: CASSDVQGANTLYSPLHF.

This chain uses TRBV5-1 with TRBJ2-1; TCRdb names TRBD2, which stays unverified in the absence of DNA. This CDR3 has 19 amino acids. Germline CDR1 and CDR2: SGHRS and YFSETQ. CDR3 protein: CASSSHGTSGGRSYNEQFF. Looking up the rest from reference TRBV5-1 and TRBJ2-1 gives the full variable domain: KAGVTQTPRYLIKTRGQQVTLSCSPISGHRSVSWYQQTPGQGLQFLFEYFSETQRNKGNFPGRFSGRQFSNSRSEMNVSTLELGDSALYLCASSSHGTSGGRSYNEQFFGPGTRLTVL.

The genes are TRBV5-1 and TRBJ2-1. The CDR3 has 14 amino acids. Germline values: CDR1 SGHRS, CDR2 YFSETQ. CDR3: CASSLTGPYNEQFF.

The chain joins TRBV18 to TRBJ2-3; TCRdb's D gene call, TRBD2, goes unchecked for lack of DNA. CDR1 and CDR2 (germline): KGHSH, LQKENI. The CDR3 contains 15 residues. CDR3 region: CASSPKTSLTDTQYF.

The chain is built from TRBV7-3 and TRBJ2-3; TCRdb lists TRBD1, though no DNA is available to test this call. The CDR3 extends over 15 amino acids. CDR1 is SGHTA, CDR2 FQGTGA, per germline. The CDR3 sequence is CASSPGTPRTDTQYF.

This CDR3 reads CATREVFRDNSPLHF. The chain joins TRBV5-1 to TRBJ1-6; TCRdb reports TRBD1, a call that lacks DNA to check it against. Germline CDR1 is SGHRS and CDR2 is YFSETQ. The CDR3 contains 15 residues.

The chain uses TRBV12-3 or TRBV12-4 and TRBJ2-1. This CDR3 has 13 residues. The CDR3 sequence is CASSSQQVNEQFF.